The rows below give T cell receptor beta chains drawn from one sample of a study of cytomegalovirus exposure and HLA in healthy donors. Sequenced by immunoSEQ multiplex PCR; TCRdb stores in-frame clones only, minus some. The profile shows under 200,000 clones, roughly 85% of them singletons. The sample taken for sequencing was PBMCs. All receptors derive from a man aged 35-49 years in good health and CMV-seronegative. Each CDR3 is given without its conserved first and last residue. Size values are once, few and many counts, or a class for expanded clones, and some rows have none.

clone_size | v_call | cdr3_aa
few | TRBV5-6 | ASSLVSRGTGELF
. | TRBV28 | ASSFPLDRGNGQY
. | TRBV9 | ASSVGLRRGRTDTQY
. | TRBV4-3 | ASSLIGGHEQY
. | TRBV5-1 | ASSTQTGGGETQY
. | TRBV5-1 | ASSLAALPRSTDTQY
. | TRBV5-1 | ASSLGAGSGTSINEQF
. | TRBV2 | ASSDGGTGHLSSYEQY
. | TRBV19 | ASSTTGGAQPQH
. | TRBV29-1 | SVQGAYGYT
. | TRBV28 | ASSPPGRGNEKLF
. | TRBV6-1 | ASRDGGGYGYT
. | TRBV28 | ASSFSGRTLREQY
. | TRBV29-1 | SAAGLAGVNEQF
. | TRBV19 | ASSIYAPGLPSETGELF
. | TRBV5-1 | ASSLVATGFFTDTQY
. | TRBV7-2 | ASSLEVGRVETQY
. | TRBV6-4 | ASRATSGNVKAGELF
few | TRBV28 | ASSFPTSGRAPDSQY
few | TRBV27 | ASSPLTDRATGKLF
. | TRBV9 | ASSVDDRAGELF
. | TRBV4-3 | ASSQGLAGYEQY
. | TRBV7-7 | ASSRYWGAEAF
. | TRBV7-9 | SSSLRGGLSPSYGYT
. | TRBV19 | ASSILLGRVNEKLF
. | TRBV28 | ASSSLQGTEAF
. | TRBV6-5 | ASKPTGVYEQY
once | TRBV18 | ASSPVGDNSPLH
. | TRBV7-9 | ASSLVLRGTDTQY
. | TRBV5-4 | ASSTNRDQPQH
. | TRBV29-1 | SARQGANYGYT
once | TRBV7-9 | ASSLSGTSETQY
. | TRBV30 | AWETGAERY
. | TRBV7-2 | ASSLDPEANEKLF
. | TRBV7-2 | ASSFRRTGTTSVETQY
few | TRBV5-1 | ASSWTGNKGKQY
. | TRBV10-3 | AISVRGTGGNEQY
. | TRBV29-1 | SVEDGGDTQY
. | TRBV11-2 | ASNYNGQPSYEQY
few | TRBV6-5 | ASSFGPGELNTEAF
. | TRBV19 | ASTTGTGLNIQY
. | TRBV15 | ATSRGTGSYEQY
. | TRBV6-6 | ASGAGDNEQF
. | TRBV7-2 | ASSPLGHEQY
. | TRBV7-8 | ASSFIQKTGELF
. | TRBV27 | ASSLQGDNEQF
. | TRBV6-6 | ASSYSSTTNEKLF
. | TRBV7-8 | ASSSSPAVPPNEQF
. | TRBV5-1 | ASSLASGGYTDTQY
few | TRBV4-1 | ASSQVRFSYEQY
. | TRBV6-5 | ASSYLPVSGNTIY
. | TRBV6-1 | ASSRRGDTEAF
. | TRBV4-3 | ASSQVRDRAAMIY
. | TRBV4-1 | ASSPFLTAPSSGNTIY
. | TRBV5-5 | ASSGDSYSNQPQH
few | TRBV25-1 | ASSGFTSTDTQY
. | TRBV7-2 | ASSLEGDSNYGYT
. | TRBV18 | ASSPAGGGLSYEQY
. | TRBV14 | ASSQRSYQGSEQY
. | TRBV27 | ASSPLGQGDEQY